A selection of T cell receptor beta chains follows, all from one sample in a study of CD8+ T cells in alopecia areata. The table came from immunoSEQ multiplex PCR; TCRdb's copy has only in-frame clones and leaves some out. Of about 110,000 clones in the sample, 45% to 60% were seen once. The sequencing sample was made of NKG2D-low CD8+ T cells sorted from blood. The receptors were sampled from a human donor with alopecia areata. The CDR3 runs from the conserved cysteine through the conserved F or W. The order of the fields is J gene, CDR3 length, V gene, CDR3 protein.

J gene: TRBJ2-1
CDR3 length: 15
V gene: TRBV5-1
CDR3 protein: CASSRDGKSYNEQFF

J gene: TRBJ2-3
CDR3 length: 15
V gene: TRBV5-1
CDR3 protein: CASSADRGPTDTQYF

J gene: TRBJ2-7
CDR3 length: 13
V gene: TRBV7-8
CDR3 protein: CASSFGSSYEQYF

J gene: TRBJ1-5
CDR3 length: 17
V gene: TRBV7-9
CDR3 protein: CASSRTGAAGSNQPQHF

J gene: TRBJ2-2
CDR3 length: 15
V gene: TRBV6-1
CDR3 protein: CASSDGDRNSRELFF

J gene: TRBJ2-1
CDR3 length: 13
V gene: TRBV10-3
CDR3 protein: CAISVDSYNEQFF

J gene: TRBJ1-1
CDR3 length: 15
V gene: TRBV5-1
CDR3 protein: CASSGRQGMNTEAFF

J gene: TRBJ1-1
CDR3 length: 13
V gene: TRBV4-1
CDR3 protein: CASSQGPNTEAFF

J gene: TRBJ2-3
CDR3 length: 15
V gene: TRBV28
CDR3 protein: CASSTVGALRDTQYF

J gene: TRBJ2-3
CDR3 length: 18
V gene: TRBV28
CDR3 protein: CASSPGTSGREYTDTQYF

J gene: TRBJ1-3
CDR3 length: 11
V gene: TRBV5-6
CDR3 protein: CASSRGNTIYF

J gene: TRBJ2-2
CDR3 length: 13
V gene: TRBV7-9
CDR3 protein: CASSLPLLGELFF

J gene: TRBJ2-7
CDR3 length: 13
V gene: TRBV27
CDR3 protein: CASTGQATYEQYF

J gene: TRBJ2-7
CDR3 length: 16
V gene: TRBV28
CDR3 protein: CASSFLGDRAPYEQYF

J gene: TRBJ1-5
CDR3 length: 16
V gene: TRBV19
CDR3 protein: CASSIRDVGAGQPQHF

J gene: TRBJ1-1
CDR3 length: 13
V gene: TRBV27
CDR3 protein: CASSLVPNTEAFF

J gene: TRBJ2-4
CDR3 length: 17
V gene: TRBV28
CDR3 protein: CASMGFTRREAKNIQYF

J gene: TRBJ2-3
CDR3 length: 16
V gene: TRBV2
CDR3 protein: CASSEAGTSGGDTQYF

J gene: TRBJ2-7
CDR3 length: 14
V gene: TRBV7-3
CDR3 protein: CASSPSASSYEQYF

J gene: TRBJ2-7
CDR3 length: 13
V gene: TRBV15
CDR3 protein: CATSRGTSYEQYF

J gene: TRBJ2-3
CDR3 length: 13
V gene: TRBV30
CDR3 protein: CAWSVGDGDTQYF

J gene: TRBJ2-1
CDR3 length: 12
V gene: TRBV19
CDR3 protein: CATVWGGNEQFF

J gene: TRBJ2-1
CDR3 length: 13
V gene: TRBV10-3
CDR3 protein: CAISELGNNEQFF

J gene: TRBJ2-1
CDR3 length: 11
V gene: TRBV7-9
CDR3 protein: CASSFDNEQFF

J gene: TRBJ2-3
CDR3 length: 15
V gene: TRBV15
CDR3 protein: CATSPGTGTLGTQYF

J gene: TRBJ1-2
CDR3 length: 16
V gene: TRBV5-4
CDR3 protein: CASSRGTDTANYGYTF

J gene: TRBJ1-1
CDR3 length: 14
V gene: TRBV15
CDR3 protein: CATSRDQAGDEAFF

J gene: TRBJ1-1
CDR3 length: 14
V gene: TRBV19
CDR3 protein: CASRVQSRNTEAFF

J gene: TRBJ1-2
CDR3 length: 15
V gene: TRBV27
CDR3 protein: CASSPATRGWGGYTF

J gene: TRBJ2-5
CDR3 length: 19
V gene: TRBV7-8
CDR3 protein: CASSTRPSGSGRLQETQYF

J gene: TRBJ2-5
CDR3 length: 16
V gene: TRBV29-1
CDR3 protein: CSLWLVGGQVQETQYF

J gene: TRBJ2-5
CDR3 length: 14
V gene: TRBV9
CDR3 protein: CASSVDGSPETQYF

J gene: TRBJ2-7
CDR3 length: 12
V gene: TRBV11-3
CDR3 protein: CASSTGGSEQYF

J gene: TRBJ2-1
CDR3 length: 14
V gene: TRBV27
CDR3 protein: CASRAENPYNEQFF

J gene: TRBJ2-3
CDR3 length: 14
V gene: TRBV10-3
CDR3 protein: CAISWGQDTDTQYF

J gene: TRBJ1-1
CDR3 length: 11
V gene: TRBV7-9
CDR3 protein: CASSFRDQAFF

J gene: TRBJ2-1
CDR3 length: 13
V gene: TRBV29-1
CDR3 protein: CSVSRDSRNEQFF

J gene: TRBJ2-1
CDR3 length: 15
V gene: TRBV29-1
CDR3 protein: CSVEDTRSSYNEQFF

J gene: TRBJ1-1
CDR3 length: 14
V gene: TRBV19
CDR3 protein: CASSPGTGGTEAFF

J gene: TRBJ1-2
CDR3 length: 15
V gene: TRBV29-1
CDR3 protein: CSVEAQTGENYGYTF

J gene: TRBJ2-1
CDR3 length: 14
V gene: TRBV11-2
CDR3 protein: CASSGTSGNFEQFF

J gene: TRBJ2-1
CDR3 length: 13
V gene: TRBV5-1
CDR3 protein: CASSFRGWDEQFF

J gene: TRBJ2-1
CDR3 length: 15
V gene: TRBV15
CDR3 protein: CATSRGRAYVGEQFF

J gene: TRBJ2-2
CDR3 length: 18
V gene: TRBV4-1
CDR3 protein: CASSQVPDGAGATGELFF

J gene: TRBJ2-1
CDR3 length: 15
V gene: TRBV7-9
CDR3 protein: CASSLRSDRVNEQFF

J gene: TRBJ2-2
CDR3 length: 15
V gene: TRBV7-3
CDR3 protein: CASSPGTSGAGELFF

J gene: TRBJ1-5
CDR3 length: 14
V gene: TRBV27
CDR3 protein: CASSSGTSNQPQHF

J gene: TRBJ2-7
CDR3 length: 12
V gene: TRBV21-1
CDR3 protein: CASSERACEQYF

J gene: TRBJ2-3
CDR3 length: 16
V gene: TRBV7-9
CDR3 protein: CASSTPLGGDTDTQYF

J gene: TRBJ2-1
CDR3 length: 11
V gene: TRBV9
CDR3 protein: CASSLAGEQFF

J gene: TRBJ1-5
CDR3 length: 13
V gene: TRBV27
CDR3 protein: CASSLWADQPQHF

J gene: TRBJ2-1
CDR3 length: 12
V gene: TRBV5-1
CDR3 protein: CASRDWDNEQFF

J gene: TRBJ2-1
CDR3 length: 18
V gene: TRBV5-6
CDR3 protein: CASSFPSGRVHSYNEQFF

J gene: TRBJ1-5
CDR3 length: 13
V gene: TRBV2
CDR3 protein: CASTEGSNQPQHF

J gene: TRBJ1-5
CDR3 length: 15
V gene: TRBV7-8
CDR3 protein: CASSLGQILNQPQHF

J gene: TRBJ2-5
CDR3 length: 16
V gene: TRBV29-1
CDR3 protein: CSVELGWLAGEETQYF

J gene: TRBJ2-7
CDR3 length: 18
V gene: TRBV7-6
CDR3 protein: CASSLGLAGGPDAYEQYF

J gene: TRBJ2-7
CDR3 length: 13
V gene: TRBV27
CDR3 protein: CASSWGQNYEQYF

J gene: TRBJ2-3
CDR3 length: 16
V gene: TRBV5-1
CDR3 protein: CASSPRAGGPGDTQYF

J gene: TRBJ2-4
CDR3 length: 14
V gene: TRBV7-9
CDR3 protein: CASSETREQNIQYF